The clone carrying this T cell receptor beta chain was recorded many times. The target antigen is unknown. This sample stems from a study of T cell repertoires in cytomegalovirus infection. Study details: It was recently identified HLA-C-restricted and well-studied HLA-B-restricted CMV epitopes that the study used. Both a matching HLA type and CMV infection were indicated by public TCR beta signatures. Study outcomes and limitations: CMV carriers having the relevant HLA were flagged by cumulative public TCR beta family frequency. Clonotypes of TCR beta that were HLA-C-restricted and CMV-specific dominated the ex vivo response.

Germline lookup yields CDR1 LGHNT and CDR2 FRNRAP. Deletions cut 3 bases from V and 0 bases from J, with 10 bases between. This CDR3 region has 15 residues. TCRdb re-analysed the reads in MiXCR, keeping a single row per CDR3 protein. The sample has roughly 990,000 distinct CDR3 sequences, approximately 31% seen once. This clonotype was sampled from a human donor in good health (CMV status not recorded). Some clones in this sample may be carry-over from other donors' samples. The chain employs TRBV12-5 and TRBJ2-3; D is undetermined. This specimen consisted of cultured CD8+ T cells from PBMCs, obtained from culture after CMV antigen stimulation. The CDR3 region has the DNA TGTGCTAGTGGTTTCGTTAAGGCCAGCACAGATACGCAGTATTTT. Translating it yields CASGFVKASTDTQYF.